The 27 T cell receptor beta chains below all came from one sample that was sequenced in a study of blood T cell repertoires in COVID-19. Produced via immunoSEQ multiplex PCR; TCRdb's table is partial and in-frame only. The profile covers fewer than 200,000 clones, with more than 75% appearing a single time and under 6.5% taken by the ten largest. Sequenced: peripheral blood. These receptors were obtained from a man aged 40-49 years with active or convalescent COVID-19.

This chain uses TRBV5-1 with TRBJ2-6; possibly TRBD2 for D (5 bases). The CDR3 length is 17 residues. CDR1 is SGHRS, CDR2 YFSETQ, per germline. Trimming stripped 6 bases from V and 0 bases from J, with 16 bases between. The CDR3 region has the DNA TGCGCCAGCACCCAGAGGGTAGGCAGCTCTGGGGCCAACGTCCTGACTTTC. It specifies CASTQRVGSSGANVLTF.

This clone appeared a single time. The J gene is TRBJ1-3, the V gene TRBV28; D unresolved. The CDR3 sequence is 14 residues long. Trimming removed 6 bases from V and 12 bases from J, with 21 bases in between. In germline, CDR1 is MDHEN, CDR2 SYDVKM. DNA of the CDR3: TGTGCCAGCAGCATTTCCCTTTACGGAGCTGGCATATATTTT. Its protein is CASSISLYGAGIYF.

The chain carries TRBV9 and TRBJ2-5; D may be TRBD2 (6 bases). The germline V gene encodes CDR1 SGDLS and CDR2 YYNGEE. This CDR3 is 16 amino acids long. The V gene lost 0 bases and the J gene lost 1 base, with 13 bases spanning the gap. The CDR3, as DNA: TGTGCCAGCAGCGTAGCGTTTAGCGGAGGCCAAGAGACCCAGTACTTC. Protein: CASSVAFSGGQETQYF.

The CDR3, as DNA: TGTGCCAGCAGCTCAGTGACAGGCTACGAGCAGTACTTC. The encoded protein is CASSSVTGYEQYF. V and J are TRBV7-2 and TRBJ2-7, with D tentatively TRBD1 (6 bases). V lost 4 bases and J lost 3, with 10 bases in between. This CDR3 comprises 13 residues. Germline V gene sequence: CDR1 SGHTA, CDR2 FQGNSA.

The CDR3 DNA reads TGTGCCAGCAGCGAAATTGGCTGGGATACGCAGTATTTT. It encodes CASSEIGWDTQYF. The chain joins TRBV7-9 to TRBJ2-3; D gene uncertain. CDR1 SEHNR and CDR2 FQNEAQ come from the germline V gene (reference sequence). V was trimmed by 5 bases and J by 6 bases, leaving 12 bases between them. The CDR3 extends over 13 amino acids.

The chain employs TRBV5-8 and TRBJ1-5, with TRBD1 matching 9 bases. Looked up from germline, CDR1 is SGHTS and CDR2 is YDEGEE. The CDR3 is made up of 15 amino acids. With V trimmed by 4 bases and J by 6 bases, 8 bases remained unmatched. The CDR3 loop reads CASSAGTGSGQPQHF. The CDR3, as DNA: TGTGCCAGCAGCGCCGGGACAGGGAGTGGTCAGCCCCAGCATTTT.

The chain is built from TRBV7-9 and TRBJ2-3; no firm D call. The CDR3 has 12 amino acids. The V gene's germline CDR1 is SEHNR and CDR2 FQNEAQ (reference sequence). V was clipped by 3 bases and J by 5 bases, with 6 bases between them. Written as DNA, the CDR3 is TGTGCCAGCAGCTTGCGGCGAGATACGCAGTATTTT. Its translation is CASSLRRDTQYF. Variable domain in full (rest from reference TRBV7-9 and TRBJ2-3): DTGVSQNPRHKITKRGQNVTFRCDPISEHNRLYWYRQTLGQGPEFLTYFQNEAQLEKSRLLSDRFSAERPKGSFSTLEIQRTEQGDSAMYLCASSLRRDTQYFGPGTRLTVL.

This clone was recorded only once. The chain uses TRBV2 and TRBJ1-4; 7 bases match TRBD1. Germline V gene lookup returns CDR1 SNHLY and CDR2 FYNNEI. The CDR3 contains 14 residues. Germline trimming cut 4 bases from V and 8 bases from J; bases unmatched to any gene: 7. Written as DNA, the CDR3 is TGTGCCAGCAGTGGCAGGACAGGTCGGGAAAAACTGTTTTTT. Its translation: CASSGRTGREKLFF.

This chain connects TRBV5-1 to TRBJ1-2; D uncertain. CDR3 length equals 16 residues. The germline V gene has CDR1 SGHRS and CDR2 YFSETQ. V lost 3 bases, J lost 0 bases, and 15 bases lay in between. This CDR3 is CASSWETAYSNYGYTF. CDR3 nucleotide sequence: TGCGCCAGCAGCTGGGAGACGGCCTACTCTAACTATGGCTACACCTTC. The complete variable domain, with remaining parts taken from reference TRBV5-1 and TRBJ1-2, reads KAGVTQTPRYLIKTRGQQVTLSCSPISGHRSVSWYQQTPGQGLQFLFEYFSETQRNKGNFPGRFSGRQFSNSRSEMNVSTLELGDSALYLCASSWETAYSNYGYTFGSGTRLTVV.

On this clone itself: At one boundary the junction diverges from the germline segment, which might be a read error. The chain carries TRBV7-9 and TRBJ1-2, with TRBD1 as a possible D gene (5 bases). The CDR3 loop spans 13 amino acids. CDR1 SEHNR and CDR2 FQNEAQ come from the germline V gene (reference sequence). The CDR3 region has the DNA TGTGCCAGCAGCTTAGTGACAGCTGCCAGGACGGTCTTC. Translation gives CASSLVTAARTVF.

The sample holds a few counts of this clone. The chain is built from TRBV29-1 and TRBJ2-5; a weak D match, TRBD1 (5 bases). V dropped 5 bases and J dropped 5 bases, with 12 bases sitting between them. CDR3 length: 12 residues. From germline, CDR1 is SQVTM and CDR2 ANQGSEA. The CDR3 region is CSVWKGLETQYF. The CDR3 nucleotides read TGCAGCGTTTGGAAGGGGTTGGAGACCCAGTACTTC.

The chain recombines TRBV11-2 with TRBJ1-3; D may be TRBD1 (5 bases). V lost 5 bases, J lost 3 bases, and 14 bases lay in between. CDR3 length equals 15 residues. Germline V gene data show CDR1 as SGHAT and CDR2 as FQNNGV. CDR3 protein: CASSTSRVGGNTIYF. The CDR3 nucleotides are TGTGCCAGCAGCACGTCCAGGGTGGGTGGAAACACCATATATTTT.

The gene calls are TRBV4-3 and TRBJ1-1; D ambiguous. The CDR3 extends over 15 amino acids. Germline lookup yields CDR1 LGHNA and CDR2 YSLEER. The V end lost 1 base, the J end lost 2 bases, and 11 bases lay between the germline ends. CDR3 in amino acids: CASSQVGPVNTEAFF. CDR3 DNA sequence: TGCGCCAGCAGCCAAGTTGGGCCGGTAAACACTGAAGCTTTCTTT.

The chain uses TRBV19 and TRBJ2-2; TRBD1 matches 8 bases. The V gene end was trimmed by 10 bases and the J gene end by 6 bases; junction bases not matched to a gene: 7. Germline V lookup: CDR1 LNHDA, CDR2 SQIVND (reference sequence). There are 13 residues in the CDR3. CDR3 residues: CATGTGGAGELFF. The DNA of the CDR3 is TGTGCCACGGGAACAGGGGGTGCCGGGGAGCTGTTTTTT. The complete variable domain, with remaining parts taken from reference TRBV19 and TRBJ2-2, reads DGGITQSPKYLFRKEGQNVTLSCEQNLNHDAMYWYRQDPGQGLRLIYYSQIVNDFQKGDIAEGYSVSREKKESFPLTVTSAQKNPTAFYLCATGTGGAGELFFGEGSRLTVL.

V is TRBV6-1 and J is TRBJ1-5; TRBD1 aligns across 7 bases. This CDR3 comprises 16 residues. The germline V gene encodes CDR1 MNHNS and CDR2 SASEGT. The V gene end was trimmed by 3 bases and the J gene end by 7 bases; junction bases not matched to a gene: 12. The CDR3 region is CASSDGTGVTRQPQHF. For the CDR3, the DNA is TGTGCCAGCAGTGATGGTACAGGGGTAACGCGGCAGCCCCAGCATTTT.

This clone was found many times. The CDR3 loop is CAISDGQGVSGYTF. The CDR3 nucleotides are TGTGCCATCAGTGATGGACAGGGAGTAAGCGGCTACACCTTC. The V and J genes are TRBV10-3 and TRBJ1-2, with TRBD1 identical over 8 bases. The V and J ends lost 3 bases and 8 bases, in that order; junction bases with no gene match: 8. Germline CDR1 is ENHRY and CDR2 is SYGVKD. CDR3 length: 14 residues.

The CDR3: CASSSNGQGWTQHF. For the CDR3, the DNA is TGTGCCAGCAGTTCGAATGGACAGGGGTGGACACAGCATTTT. The chain is built from TRBV28 and TRBJ1-5; TRBD1 matches at 9 bases. V was pared by 4 bases and J by 13 bases, with 11 bases of the junction left unmatched. This CDR3 has 14 residues. Germline CDR1 MDHEN, CDR2 SYDVKM.

The rearrangement links TRBV11-2 to TRBJ1-2; D is unresolved. From germline, CDR1 is SGHAT and CDR2 FQNNGV. CDR3 length equals 15 residues. Between the trimmed V and J ends, which lost 1 base and 1 base, there was a span of 10 bases. The CDR3 DNA reads as TGTGCCAGCAGCTTAGGAGGCGGACTTAACTATGGCTACACCTTC. Encoded protein: CASSLGGGLNYGYTF.

This chain uses TRBV2 with TRBJ1-5; TRBD1 agrees at 11 bases. The length of the CDR3 is 18 residues. Germline V gene lookup returns CDR1 SNHLY and CDR2 FYNNEI. V shed 2 bases, J shed 0 bases, and the junction held 6 bases outside the gene matches. This chain's CDR3 is CASSEKGTGGYSNQPQHF. The CDR3 bases are TGTGCCAGCAGTGAAAAAGGGACAGGGGGTTATAGCAATCAGCCCCAGCATTTT.

V is TRBV6-2 or TRBV6-3 and J is TRBJ2-7, with TRBD2 as a possible D gene (5 bases). With 2 bases removed from V and 6 bases from J, the gap between germline ends came to 26 bases. Germline V gene data show CDR1 as MNHEY and CDR2 as SVGEGT. This CDR3 contains 18 residues. CDR3 nucleotides: TGTGCCAGCAGTTACCGGAGAGCGCGCGGGCAGTTTCAGGTCGAGCAGTACTTC. As protein: CASSYRRARGQFQVEQYF.

In DNA form, the CDR3 reads TGTGCCAGCACTAGGGACAGAGATAACTATGGCTACACCTTC. It translates to CASTRDRDNYGYTF. The chain uses TRBV6-5 and TRBJ1-2; 7 nucleotides align to TRBD1. CDR1 is MNHEY and CDR2 is SVGAGI in the germline V gene. The CDR3 spans 14 residues. With 7 bases clipped from V and 1 base from J, the junction kept 6 bases outside the gene matches.

This clone turned up a few times. The genes are TRBV7-9 and TRBJ2-7, with 8 bases that match TRBD1. The trim removed 4 bases at V and 0 bases at J, leaving 2 bases unmatched. Germline CDR1 reads SEHNR; CDR2 reads FQNEAQ (reference sequence). The CDR3 runs to 14 residues. CDR3 nucleotide sequence: TGTGCCAGCAGCTCCGGGACAGGCTCCTACGAGCAGTACTTC. It codes for CASSSGTGSYEQYF. Complete variable domain (other parts from reference TRBV7-9 and TRBJ2-7): DTGVSQNPRHKITKRGQNVTFRCDPISEHNRLYWYRQTLGQGPEFLTYFQNEAQLEKSRLLSDRFSAERPKGSFSTLEIQRTEQGDSAMYLCASSSGTGSYEQYFGPGTRLTVT.

This clone has just one count. This chain connects TRBV6-4 to TRBJ2-1, with D uncertain. There are 15 residues in the CDR3. The germline gives CDR1 MRHNA, CDR2 SNTAGT. V was clipped by 0 bases and J by 9 bases, with 15 bases between them. The CDR3 loop is CASSDSWKASGEQFF. CDR3 in DNA: TGTGCCAGCAGTGACTCGTGGAAAGCTTCGGGTGAGCAGTTCTTC.

The V gene is TRBV11-1, the J gene TRBJ2-1; 10 bases are shared with TRBD2. The CDR3 consists of 16 residues. The trim removed 5 bases at V and 6 bases at J, leaving 10 bases unmatched. Looked up from germline, CDR1 is SGHAT and CDR2 is FQDESV (reference sequence). CDR3 in amino acids: CASSGGASGGPNEQFF. The CDR3 DNA reads TGTGCCAGCAGCGGAGGGGCTAGCGGGGGACCCAATGAGCAGTTCTTC. The full variable domain, in which reference TRBV11-1 and TRBJ2-1 provide the parts outside the CDR3, is EAEVAQSPRYKITEKSQAVAFWCDPISGHATLYWYRQILGQGPELLVQFQDESVVDDSQLPKDRFSAERLKGVDSTLKIQPAELGDSAMYLCASSGGASGGPNEQFFGPGTRLTVL.

CDR3 in DNA: TGTGCCAGCAGTGCTTTTGGAGGGTTTTCCTACGAGCAGTACTTC. This translates into CASSAFGGFSYEQYF. V and J are TRBV6-2 or TRBV6-3 and TRBJ2-7, with D possibly TRBD2 on 6 matching bases. Germline CDR1 reads MNHEY; CDR2 reads SVGEGT. The V and J ends lost 5 bases and 1 base respectively, with 15 bases between them. This CDR3 is 15 amino acids long.

The chain joins TRBV7-9 to TRBJ1-1; possible D gene TRBD1, 6 bases. The germline V and J ends were trimmed by 5 bases and 1 base, with 14 bases remaining between them. This CDR3 region has 15 residues. Germline V gene sequence: CDR1 SEHNR, CDR2 FQNEAQ (reference sequence). CDR3 DNA sequence: TGTGCCAGCAGCCTCAGGGGACCGGGGAACACTGAAGCTTTCTTT. Translated: CASSLRGPGNTEAFF.

This chain's CDR3 is CASSQISGQSNYGYTF. CDR3 coding DNA: TGCGCCAGCAGCCAAATATCGGGACAGAGTAACTATGGCTACACCTTC. The rearrangement joins TRBV4-1 to TRBJ1-2; 7 positions agree with TRBD1. The J segment lost 1 base and the V segment lost 2 bases, leaving 7 bases of the junction unmatched. This CDR3 has 16 residues. CDR1 is MGHRA and CDR2 is YSYEKL in the germline V gene.